A selection of T cell receptor beta chains follows, all from one sample in a study of cytomegalovirus exposure and HLA in healthy donors. Repertoires were generated with immunoSEQ multiplex PCR, while TCRdb's copy carries only in-frame clones and drops some. The sample shows 100,000 or so clones, 55% to 65% of them seen only once. Sequenced sample: PBMCs. All receptors come from a man aged 25 to 40 in good health and CMV-seropositive. Both conserved end residues are part of each CDR3. The D gene is left open where the match is weak. Rows give clone size only sometimes, using once, few, many, or a class for an expanded clone.

abundance | d_gene | j_gene | v_gene | CDR3aa | CDR3nt
. | TRBD2 | TRBJ2-1 | TRBV7-9 | CASSSLLAGGNEQFF | TGTGCCAGCAGCTCTCTTCTAGCGGGGGGGAATGAGCAGTTCTTC
few | TRBD1 | TRBJ1-5 | TRBV6-1 | CASSEPARTGDRPQHF | TGTGCCAGCAGTGAGCCCGCTCGGACAGGGGATCGGCCCCAGCATTTT
few | TRBD1 | TRBJ2-2 | TRBV5-6 | CASSLGGGNTGELFF | TGTGCCAGCAGCTTGGGAGGGGGCAACACCGGGGAGCTGTTTTTT
. | . | TRBJ1-5 | TRBV27 | CASSLYLTGDIANQPQHF | TGTGCCAGCAGTTTGTACCTTACAGGAGATATAGCCAATCAGCCCCAGCATTTT
. | . | TRBJ2-7 | TRBV30 | CAWRPGWGSYEQYF | TGTGCCTGGAGACCGGGATGGGGCTCCTACGAGCAGTACTTC
few | . | TRBJ1-1 | TRBV19 | CASSIGVSGGTEAFF | TGTGCCAGTAGTATTGGGGTCAGCGGGGGCACTGAAGCTTTCTTT
once | . | TRBJ1-2 | TRBV18 | CASSPPRTTINYGYTF | TGTGCCAGCTCACCACCTAGGACAACAATAAACTATGGCTACACCTTC
few | . | TRBJ1-2 | TRBV10-3 | CAISEVNYGYTF | TGTGCCATCAGTGAGGTAAACTATGGCTACACCTTC
. | TRBD1 | TRBJ1-4 | TRBV6-5 | CASKNNRGRSEKLFF | TGTGCCAGCAAAAACAACAGGGGTCGGAGTGAAAAACTGTTTTTT
. | . | TRBJ2-7 | TRBV5-1 | CASRDSSYEQYF | TGCGCCAGCAGGGACAGCTCCTACGAGCAGTACTTC
. | . | TRBJ1-5 | TRBV27 | CASSLEGVNQPQHF | TGTGCCAGCAGTTTAGAAGGGGTTAATCAGCCCCAGCATTTT
few | TRBD1 | TRBJ1-1 | TRBV2 | CASSEALRQGAAFF | TGTGCCAGCAGTGAAGCGCTTCGGCAGGGGGCTGCTTTCTTT